Included here is one T cell receptor beta chain sequence, with context. This sample was taken from a study of technical replicates of blood from several donors. Produced via immunoSEQ multiplex PCR; TCRdb's table is partial and in-frame only. Of over 60,000 clones detected, approximately 93% appear once; the ten largest clones hold about 0.26%. V was trimmed by 6 bases and J by 2 bases, leaving 17 bases between them. The CDR3 is made up of 17 amino acids. Germline V gene data show CDR1 as MDHEN and CDR2 as SYDVKM. Sequenced: T cells isolated from PBMCs. This chain joins TRBV28 and TRBJ2-6; perhaps TRBD1 as D (5 bases). The receptor was isolated from a human donor in good health. The CDR3 DNA sequence: TGTGCCAGCAGCCGACCCGAGACAGAAACTGGGGCCAACGTCCTGACTTTC. Protein product: CASSRPETETGANVLTF. The entire variable domain, with the rest obtained from reference TRBV28 and TRBJ2-6, is as follows: DVKVTQSSRYLVKRTGEKVFLECVQDMDHENMFWYRQDPGLGLRLIYFSYDVKMKEKGDIPEGYSVSREKKERFSLILESASTNQTSMYLCASSRPETETGANVLTFGAGSRLTVL.